The present TCR beta chain was sequenced within a study of read filtering for tumor transcriptome and immune sequencing. For the study at large: The cohort had some 16 men and 14 women aged about 45 to 80, mean around 63 years. Revised staging placed eight or nine patients in R-ISS I, roughly 17 in II, roughly 7 in III.

This library used roughly 0.4 ug RNA and molecular barcoded adaptors spanning alpha/delta and beta/gamma chains. In TCRdb, the reads were re-called with MiXCR into one record per CDR3 protein. The profile shows about 35,000 distinct CDR3 sequences, around 15% of them singletons. This clonotype has a count of ten or more. This clonotype was obtained from a donor aged 40 or over with multiple myeloma. Sequenced sample: a population of CD138-negative cells sorted from bone marrow.

The CDR3 DNA is TGTGCCAGCAGAAAGACAGGGGGCGGTGAAGCTTTCTTT. It specifies CASRKTGGGEAFF. This chain joins TRBV25-1 and TRBJ1-1, with 10 bases fitting TRBD1. Trimming cost V 6 bases and J 7 bases; bases outside gene matches: 5. In germline, CDR1 is MGHDK, CDR2 SYGVNS. The CDR3 contains 13 residues.